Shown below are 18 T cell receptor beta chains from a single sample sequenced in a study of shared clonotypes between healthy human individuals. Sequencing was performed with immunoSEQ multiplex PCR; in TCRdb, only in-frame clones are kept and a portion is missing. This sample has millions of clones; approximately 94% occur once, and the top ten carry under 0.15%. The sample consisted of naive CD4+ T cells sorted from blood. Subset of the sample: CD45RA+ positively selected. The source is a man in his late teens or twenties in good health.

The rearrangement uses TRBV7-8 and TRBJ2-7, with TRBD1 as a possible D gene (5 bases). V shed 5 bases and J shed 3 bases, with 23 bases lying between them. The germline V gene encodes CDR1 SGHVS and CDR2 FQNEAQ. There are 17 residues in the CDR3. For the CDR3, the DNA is TGTGCCAGCAGCGTGAGATCCCCTCGGACACTCCACTACGAGCAGTACTTC. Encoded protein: CASSVRSPRTLHYEQYF.

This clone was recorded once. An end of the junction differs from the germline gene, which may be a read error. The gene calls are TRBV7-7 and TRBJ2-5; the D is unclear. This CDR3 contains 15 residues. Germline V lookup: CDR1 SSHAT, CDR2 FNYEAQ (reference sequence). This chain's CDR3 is CASSLGVSSSETQYF. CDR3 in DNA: TGTGCTAGCAGCTTAGGCGTGTCGTCGTCGGAGACCCAGTACTTC.

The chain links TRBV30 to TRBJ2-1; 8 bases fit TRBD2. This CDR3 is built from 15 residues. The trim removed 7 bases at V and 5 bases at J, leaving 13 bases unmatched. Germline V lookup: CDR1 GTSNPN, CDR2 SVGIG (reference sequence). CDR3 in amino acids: CALGGSGGPDNEQFF. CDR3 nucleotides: TGTGCCTTGGGGGGGAGCGGGGGACCGGACAATGAGCAGTTCTTC. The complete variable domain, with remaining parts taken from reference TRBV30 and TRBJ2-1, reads SQTIHQWPATLVQPVGSPLSLECTVEGTSNPNLYWYRQAAGRGLQLLFYSVGIGQISSEVPQNLSASRPQDRQFILSSKKLLLSDSGFYLCALGGSGGPDNEQFFGPGTRLTVL.

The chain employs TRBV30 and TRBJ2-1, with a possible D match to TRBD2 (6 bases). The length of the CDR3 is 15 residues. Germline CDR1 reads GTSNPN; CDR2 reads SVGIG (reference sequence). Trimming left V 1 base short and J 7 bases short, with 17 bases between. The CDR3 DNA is TGTGCCTGGAGTGGGCCCCGGGGGAGAGCGAATGAGCAGTTCTTC. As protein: CAWSGPRGRANEQFF.

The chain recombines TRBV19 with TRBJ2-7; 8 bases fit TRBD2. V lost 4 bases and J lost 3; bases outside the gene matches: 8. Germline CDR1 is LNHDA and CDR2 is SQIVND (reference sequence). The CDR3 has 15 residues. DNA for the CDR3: TGTGCCAGTAGTACAAAAGCGGGAGACCTCTACGAGCAGTACTTC. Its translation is CASSTKAGDLYEQYF. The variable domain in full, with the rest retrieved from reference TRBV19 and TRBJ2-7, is DGGITQSPKYLFRKEGQNVTLSCEQNLNHDAMYWYRQDPGQGLRLIYYSQIVNDFQKGDIAEGYSVSREKKESFPLTVTSAQKNPTAFYLCASSTKAGDLYEQYFGPGTRLTVT.

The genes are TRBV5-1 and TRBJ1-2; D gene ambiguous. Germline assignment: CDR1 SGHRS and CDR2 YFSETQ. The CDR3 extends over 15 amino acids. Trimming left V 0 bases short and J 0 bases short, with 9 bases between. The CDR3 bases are TGCGCCAGCAGCTTGGAGGTGCCCGCTAACTATGGCTACACCTTC. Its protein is CASSLEVPANYGYTF.

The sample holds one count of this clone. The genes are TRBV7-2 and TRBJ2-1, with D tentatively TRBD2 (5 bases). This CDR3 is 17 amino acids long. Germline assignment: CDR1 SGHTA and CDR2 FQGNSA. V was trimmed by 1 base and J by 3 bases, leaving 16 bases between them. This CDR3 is CASSLVGRAEFYNEQFF. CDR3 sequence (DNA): TGTGCCAGCAGCTTAGTTGGGCGGGCAGAGTTCTACAATGAGCAGTTCTTC.

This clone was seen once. The CDR3 sequence is CASSLRTGVKDTQYF. In nucleotides, the CDR3 is TGTGCCAGCAGCTTAAGGACAGGGGTAAAAGATACGCAGTATTTT. The gene calls are TRBV7-9 and TRBJ2-3; 9 bases match TRBD1. This CDR3 comprises 15 residues. The germline CDR1 and CDR2 sequences are SEHNR and FQNEAQ (reference sequence). Trimming took 2 bases from V and 5 from J; bases not matched to a gene: 5.

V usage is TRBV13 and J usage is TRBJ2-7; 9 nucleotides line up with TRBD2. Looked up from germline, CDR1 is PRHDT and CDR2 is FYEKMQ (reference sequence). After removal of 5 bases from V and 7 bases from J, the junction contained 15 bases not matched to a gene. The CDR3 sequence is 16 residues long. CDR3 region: CASSPDYSGRSEEQYF. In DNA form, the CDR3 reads TGTGCCAGCAGCCCAGATTACAGCGGGAGGTCTGAAGAGCAGTACTTC.

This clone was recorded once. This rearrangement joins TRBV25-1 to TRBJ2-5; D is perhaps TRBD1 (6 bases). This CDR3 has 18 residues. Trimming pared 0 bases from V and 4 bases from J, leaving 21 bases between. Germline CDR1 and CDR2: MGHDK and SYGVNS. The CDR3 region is CASSEYPRDIVRGETQYF. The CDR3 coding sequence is TGTGCCAGCAGTGAATATCCCAGGGACATCGTCCGGGGAGAGACCCAGTACTTC.

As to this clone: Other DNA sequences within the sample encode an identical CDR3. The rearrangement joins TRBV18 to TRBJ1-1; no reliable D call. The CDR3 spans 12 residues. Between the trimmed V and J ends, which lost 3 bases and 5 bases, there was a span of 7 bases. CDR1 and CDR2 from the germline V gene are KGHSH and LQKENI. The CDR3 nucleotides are TGTGCCAGCTCACCCTTGGAGACTGAAGCTTTCTTT. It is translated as CASSPLETEAFF. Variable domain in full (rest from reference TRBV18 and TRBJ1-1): NAGVMQNPRHLVRRRGQEARLRCSPMKGHSHVYWYRQLPEEGLKFMVYLQKENIIDESGMPKERFSAEFPKEGPSILRIQQVVRGDSAAYFCASSPLETEAFFGQGTRLTVV.

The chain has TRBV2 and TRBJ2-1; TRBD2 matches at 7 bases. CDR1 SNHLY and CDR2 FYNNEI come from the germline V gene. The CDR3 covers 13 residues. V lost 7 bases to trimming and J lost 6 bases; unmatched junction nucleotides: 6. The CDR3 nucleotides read TGTGCCAGCACCGAAACTAGCGCCAATGAGCAGTTCTTC. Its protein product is CASTETSANEQFF.

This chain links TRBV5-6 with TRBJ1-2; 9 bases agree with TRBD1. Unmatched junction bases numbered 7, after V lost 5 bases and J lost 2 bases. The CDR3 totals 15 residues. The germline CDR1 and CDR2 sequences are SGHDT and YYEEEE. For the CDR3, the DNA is TGTGCCAGCAGAAGAACCGGGACAGGGAACTATGGCTACACCTTC. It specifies CASRRTGTGNYGYTF.

Here the CDR3 DNA reads TGTGCCAGCAGCTGGGAGGGGGCGAAGGAGCAGTTCTTC. Its protein is CASSWEGAKEQFF. This sequence joins TRBV5-4 and TRBJ2-1; D possibly matches TRBD1 or TRBD2 (7 bases each). In germline, CDR1 is SGHNT, CDR2 YYREEE (reference sequence). This CDR3 has 13 residues. Trimming shortened V by 3 bases and J by 10 bases, and 14 bases separated the two germline ends.

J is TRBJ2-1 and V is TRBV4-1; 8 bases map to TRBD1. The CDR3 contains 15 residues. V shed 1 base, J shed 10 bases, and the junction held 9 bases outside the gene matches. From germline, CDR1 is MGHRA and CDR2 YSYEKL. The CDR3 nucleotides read TGCGCCAGCAGCCAAGCTACGCAGGGGGCAGGGGAGCAGTTCTTC. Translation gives CASSQATQGAGEQFF.

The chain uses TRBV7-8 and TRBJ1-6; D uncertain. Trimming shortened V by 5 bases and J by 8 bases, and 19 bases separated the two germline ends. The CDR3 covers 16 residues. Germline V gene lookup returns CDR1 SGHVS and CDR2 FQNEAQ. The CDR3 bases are TGTGCCAGCAGCGCCCGCCCTGATATCCTATATTCACCCCTCCACTTT. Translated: CASSARPDILYSPLHF.

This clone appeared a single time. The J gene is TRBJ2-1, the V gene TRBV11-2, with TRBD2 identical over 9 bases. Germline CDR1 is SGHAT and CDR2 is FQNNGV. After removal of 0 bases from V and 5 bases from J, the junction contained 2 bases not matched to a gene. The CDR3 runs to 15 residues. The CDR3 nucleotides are TGTGCCAGCAGCTTAGAGCTAGCGGGAAACAATGAGCAGTTCTTC. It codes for CASSLELAGNNEQFF.

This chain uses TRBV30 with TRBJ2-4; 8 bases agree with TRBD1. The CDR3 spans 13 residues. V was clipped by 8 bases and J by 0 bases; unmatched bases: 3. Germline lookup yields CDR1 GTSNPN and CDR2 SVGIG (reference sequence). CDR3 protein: CAGTGVAKNIQYF. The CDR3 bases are TGTGCCGGGACAGGTGTAGCCAAAAACATTCAGTACTTC.